This T cell receptor (beta chain) was captured by sequencing in a study of cytomegalovirus exposure and HLA in healthy donors. Findings of the study overall: Cytomegalovirus status, reportedly, was diagnosed with high specificity and sensitivity by the classifier.

With respect to this clone: The antigen is unknown.

V was clipped by 5 bases and J by 0 bases, with 17 bases between them. This CDR3 is 17 amino acids long. The V gene's germline CDR1 is SGHTA and CDR2 FQGNSA. The study ran its PCR with 60 Vbeta and 13 Jbeta primers. The protocol was immunoSEQ multiplex PCR, while the TCRdb copy is restricted to in-frame clones and leaves out a portion. The repertoire holds around 100,000 clones, about 62% seen once, with 3.9% in the top ten. The sample taken for sequencing was PBMCs. The sequence derives from a man aged 25-45 years in good health and CMV-seronegative. V usage is TRBV7-2 and J usage is TRBJ1-5; D gene uncertain. This CDR3 reads CASSLGRGRYSNQPQHF. CDR3 bases: TGTGCCAGCAGCCTCGGGAGAGGACGGTATAGCAATCAGCCCCAGCATTTT.